The sequence of this T cell receptor beta chain was determined in a study of early T cells in non-severe SARS-CoV-2 infection. Broader study findings: The VDJdb matching leaned toward anti-spike CD8 responses and overlooked private and CD4 specificities.

The protocol attached unique molecular identifiers to individual cDNA molecules. TCRdb re-called the 5' RACE reads through MiXCR, storing one row per CDR3 protein. The sample lists around 53,000 distinct CDR3 sequences; around 10% were seen once. The CDR3 is made up of 13 amino acids. Trimming removed 6 bases at V and 7 bases at J, with 13 bases between. Germline values: CDR1 SNHLY, CDR2 FYNNEI. In regard to this clonotype: Its specificity is not known.

The sequencing sample was made of whole blood. This rearrangement joins TRBV2 to TRBJ1-5, with D perhaps TRBD1 (6 bases). This sequence was found in an adult who was a healthcare worker with PCR-confirmed SARS-CoV-2 infection or an uninfected control (not recorded which). CDR3 DNA: TGTGCCAGCAGACAGGGTATGGGGCAGCCCCAGCATTTT. This gives the protein CASRQGMGQPQHF.